This TCR beta chain was sequenced for a study of T cell responses to AZD1222 COVID-19 vaccine (dated by TCRdb to about 2021). Study-level background: AZD1222 recipients whose second dose came at about 4 weeks and those whose second dose came at about 12 weeks were combined into one group, since spike-specific TCR depth and breadth did not differ between the two schedules. TCR sequencing covered fewer than 250 trial participants: 200 to 210 given two doses of AZD1222 and approximately 26 given two doses of MenACWY control vaccine. Trial participants were enrolled into age subgroups of 18-55, 56-69 and 70-plus years, which contained approximately 150, 28 and 58 TCR-sequenced participants, respectively. Study-wide findings and limitations: Conclusions about previously exposed vaccinees are limited, since just 5 or 6 AZD1222 recipients were seropositive for SARS-CoV-2 at baseline. No day 14 peak-response samples were available, so repertoires were characterized only after the peak T cell response. Reportedly, close to half of the unique spike-specific TCRs recognized epitopes lying outside the regions that are mutated in the B.1.351 and B.1.1.7 variants. Most participants were white British and females outnumbered males, and the authors suggested that clonal diversity may have been underestimated. The 56-69-year group was small, and its depth increase did not reach significance, likely because of low power. CD4 TCRs associated with the vaccine covered the entire spike protein, and the dominant responses were in regions 160-218 and 743-854. A significant rise in spike-specific TCR breadth and depth was observed after two AZD1222 doses relative to day 0 and relative to MenACWY recipients.

The sample's time point label, in plain terms: baseline before first vaccination. Samples from vaccinated people were obtained from the UK trials COV001 and COV002, which included a single-blind randomized controlled phase 2/3 trial of AZD1222 (ChAdOx1 nCoV-19) in healthy adults. Trial participant PBMC samples were collected at day 0 and day 28 after the second dose for TCRbeta chain sequencing. Trimming costs V 0 bases and J 3 bases, and their ends lie 9 bases apart. The CDR3, cysteine through phenylalanine, is 15 amino acids long. The kept DNA is CDR3 alone, 45 bases in frame from the first base. Looking up the germline V gene yields CDR1 MGHRA and CDR2 YSYEKL. With respect to this clone: This receptor's antigen is unknown. No much larger clone exists at a distance of one base, and base qualities are not known.

The CDR3 regions of human TCRbeta chains were subjected to immunosequencing. In the source study's methods: Repertoire TCRs were matched against a reference library of SARS-CoV-2-specific TCRs generated with the MIRA antigen-specificity platform. Breadth was defined as the fraction of unique TCRs that were SARS-CoV-2-associated. Depth was defined as the fraction of total T cells that were SARS-CoV-2-associated. Using the MIRA data, each spike-specific TCR was mapped to the spike region that the TCR reacts to and placed in a CD4 or CD8 class. Log10-transformed breadth and depth values were compared by one-way ANOVA with Sidak's multiple comparisons tests. This immuneACCESS table, as held by TCRdb, lists in-frame sequences with V and J called but not all clones. Of the missing ones, under half trace to an unresolved V gene in checked studies; the others have no known cause. The V and J calls and clone size were taken over from that table, and D and trimming were inferred from the DNA. The sample table records approximately 130,000 clones; approximately 93% of these occur just once. The top ten clonotypes cover around 3.3% of the sample.

The receptor comes from an adult in good health. The rearrangement joined TRBV4-1 to TRBJ1-5, with the D gene not clear enough to name. The sample consisted of peripheral blood, taken on day 0 of AZD1222 vaccination. The CDR3 corresponds to CASSQERVDNQPQHF. Here is the DNA: TGCGCCAGCAGCCAAGAACGGGTCGACAATCAGCCCCAGCATTTT.